This TCR beta chain appears in the sequencing data of a study of blood T cell repertoires in COVID-19 (dated by TCRdb to 2019 to 2021). General notes on the study: Samples from collaborators originated in the United States, Italy and Spain and spanned both the acute and convalescent phases of COVID-19. The prospective study material was composed of cDNA or gDNA derived from T cells, B-cell-depleted T cells, or PBMCs. The dataset comprised deeply sampled blood TCRbeta repertoires from subjects exposed to, actively infected with, or recovered from COVID-19. A freely available public database, intended as a resource for researchers studying the immune response to SARS-CoV-2, is where the repertoires were released. The samples were drawn from two sources: the first 160 participants of the ongoing ImmuneRACE study, and 1,254 subjects contributed by 6 global collaborators. Sample metadata almost always included a de-identified subject ID, COVID-19 status, age in years and sex. HLA class I and class II types, where available, came from metadata supplied by the sample provider rather than from assay-based typing. General study outcomes and caveats: The quantity of clinical and demographic metadata differed by source and by participant and was supplied without curation.

From the germline V gene (reference sequence), CDR1 is SEHNR and CDR2 is FQNEAQ. The CDR3 runs 14 residues from the cysteine to the phenylalanine. Only the CDR3 portion is preserved as DNA: 42 bases, with reading frame beginning at the first base. V is clipped by 6 bases and J by 4 bases, and the sequence between their germline boundaries is 16 bases long. Whole blood was collected in K2EDTA tubes by collaborating institutions according to the institutions' own protocols. Collaborator samples were shipped for TCRbeta analysis as frozen whole blood, isolated PBMCs, or DNA extracted from either sample type. In this sample, this clone turned up a few times. Which antigen it targets is not known. Within one base of it there is no much larger clone, and no base qualities were kept. TCRbeta CDR3 regions were amplified from genomic DNA using the immunoSEQ Assay, a bias-controlled multiplex PCR. The authors' analysis ran thus. Within the assay, amplification of reference gene primers was used to estimate how many nucleated cells each sample contained. To quantify the absolute abundance of each unique TCRbeta CDR3 rearrangement, sequence reads were collapsed and filtered. For each sample, productive Simpson clonality was calculated as the square root of Simpson's diversity index across productive rearrangements. The source is immuneACCESS, and TCRdb retained only in-frame sequences with V and J called. Part of the clones is not carried over; for the studies checked, unresolved V genes explain less than half of this, and the remainder is unexplained. V and J calls and clone size are given by that table; D and trimming were obtained from the DNA. The sample records 110,000 to 150,000 clones, approximately 88% of which are singletons. 1.7% of the sample is held by the ten biggest clonotypes.

The source of this sequence is a woman between 45 and 65 years old with acute or convalescent COVID-19. The rearranged segments are TRBV7-9 and TRBJ2-7, with no confidently assigned D gene. Sequencing was carried out using peripheral blood. CDR3 sequence: CASSTSGYSYEQYF. The sequence in DNA is TGTGCCAGCAGTACTTCAGGATACTCTTACGAGCAGTACTTC.